One and the same sample provided the 19 T cell receptor beta chains below, sequenced in a study of preoperative IRX-2 immunotherapy in early breast cancer. Produced via immunoSEQ multiplex PCR; TCRdb's table is partial and in-frame only. In the table there are about 37,000 clones, roughly 80% of which are singletons. Treatment specified: preoperative locoregional IRX-2 cytokine immunotherapy. The specimen was lymph node tissue, collected after IRX-2 immunotherapy. The receptor set was obtained from a human donor with breast cancer.

The chain joins TRBV14 to TRBJ2-1; TRBD2 is a possible D gene (5 bases). V was cut by 2 bases and J by 9 bases, with 11 bases left in between. This CDR3 spans 13 amino acids. CDR1 SGHDN and CDR2 FVKESK come from the germline V gene. CDR3 residues: CASSQREGGEQFF. The CDR3 DNA sequence: TGTGCCAGCAGCCAAAGAGAGGGCGGTGAGCAGTTCTTC.

The genes are TRBV23-1 and TRBJ1-2; 11 bases are a match to TRBD1. TRBV23-1 is flagged as an ORF with uncertain function. The junction had 11 bases not matched to a gene; V was cut back by 6 bases and J by 8 bases. The CDR3 extends over 15 amino acids. The DNA for the CDR3 is TGCGCCAGCAGCCAAGAACTCGGACAGGGGGCAGGCTACACCTTC. Residues: CASSQELGQGAGYTF.

The chain has TRBV7-6 and TRBJ2-1; 8 positions agree with TRBD2. There are 14 residues in the CDR3. CDR1 is SGHVS and CDR2 is FNYEAQ in the germline V gene. V lost 1 base and J lost 6; bases outside the gene matches: 2. This CDR3 is CASSLGAGGNEQFF. DNA for the CDR3: TGTGCCAGCAGCTTAGGTGCGGGGGGCAATGAGCAGTTCTTC.

The genes are TRBV29-1 and TRBJ1-1; D not certain. CDR1 and CDR2 (germline): SQVTM, ANQGSEA. With 7 bases removed from V and 0 bases from J, the gap between germline ends came to 18 bases. CDR3 length equals 15 residues. The CDR3 reads CSALGGRPLNTEAFF. The DNA for the CDR3 is TGCAGCGCCCTAGGTGGTCGTCCCTTGAACACTGAAGCTTTCTTT.

The rearrangement uses TRBV6-1 and TRBJ2-1; 7 nucleotides agree with TRBD2. V shed 0 bases and J 4 bases; nucleotides not matched to a gene: 6. The CDR3 loop spans 16 amino acids. The germline V gene has CDR1 MNHNS and CDR2 SASEGT. CDR3 loop: CASSEARLAVYNEQFF. The CDR3 DNA is TGTGCCAGCAGTGAAGCGAGGCTAGCGGTGTACAATGAGCAGTTCTTC.

This clone has only one observation. The chain links TRBV19 to TRBJ1-2, with TRBD1 matching over 8 bases. Trimming removed 9 bases from V and 4 bases from J; junction bases left unmatched: 4. The germline V gene encodes CDR1 LNHDA and CDR2 SQIVND (reference sequence). The CDR3 consists of 12 residues. CDR3 in amino acids: CASRGLSYGYTF. Here the CDR3 DNA reads TGTGCCAGCAGGGGGCTAAGCTATGGCTACACCTTC.

The chain is built from TRBV6-8 and TRBJ2-5; D tentatively reads TRBD1 or TRBD2 (5 bases each). Trimming pared 6 bases from V and 5 bases from J, leaving 19 bases between. Germline assignment: CDR1 MNHGY and CDR2 SAAAGT. The CDR3 is 15 residues long. For the CDR3, the DNA is TGTGCCAGCAGGTTTCCCCCGGGGACGAGGGAGACCCAGTACTTC. Translation gives CASRFPPGTRETQYF.

The J gene is TRBJ2-7, the V gene TRBV10-2; 9 nucleotides agree with TRBD1. The germline V gene encodes CDR1 WSHSY and CDR2 SAAADI. This CDR3 has 14 amino acids. V was clipped by 8 bases and J by 7 bases; unmatched bases: 12. CDR3 protein: CASRRDGTGPEQYF. The CDR3 DNA follows: TGCGCCAGCCGCCGTGACGGGACAGGGCCGGAGCAGTACTTC.

V usage is TRBV6-8 and J usage is TRBJ2-1, with D maybe TRBD2 (5 bases). Germline CDR1 reads MNHGY; CDR2 reads SAAAGT. V shed 6 bases and J shed 6 bases, with 12 bases lying between them. The CDR3 loop spans 13 amino acids. The CDR3 loop is CASRQPEVNEQFF. The CDR3 DNA reads TGTGCCAGCAGACAACCGGAGGTCAATGAGCAGTTCTTC.

The J gene is TRBJ2-2, the V gene TRBV11-3, with 8 bases fitting TRBD1. The germline V gene has CDR1 SGHNT and CDR2 YENEEA. J was trimmed by 6 bases and V by 5 bases; bases with no gene match: 8. The CDR3 sequence is 15 residues long. In DNA, the CDR3 is TGTGCCAGCAGCCCCCAATGGGGACAGGCCGGGGAGCTGTTTTTT. It is translated as CASSPQWGQAGELFF.

This rearrangement joins TRBV6-8 to TRBJ2-2, with D hard to call. Germline CDR1 and CDR2: MNHGY and SAAAGT. The CDR3 has 18 residues. Trimming took 0 bases from V and 6 from J, leaving 20 bases between them. The DNA of the CDR3 is TGTGCCAGCAGTTACTCGATTAAGGAGCCCTCTAGGTCCGGGGAGCTGTTTTTT. Translated: CASSYSIKEPSRSGELFF.

This clone was seen a few times. This chain links TRBV11-3 with TRBJ1-2, with unresolved D. From germline, CDR1 is SGHNT and CDR2 YENEEA. The CDR3 sequence is 14 residues long. With 3 bases removed from V and 8 bases from J, the gap between germline ends came to 16 bases. The CDR3 here is CASSLTQEERGYTF. CDR3 nucleotides: TGTGCCAGCAGCTTGACTCAAGAGGAGCGCGGCTACACCTTC.

About this clone itself: The junction differs from germline at one of its ends, possibly a read error. The chain uses TRBV6-8 and TRBJ2-1, with 9 bases identical to TRBD2. CDR1 and CDR2 (germline): MNHGY, SAAAGT. CDR3 length: 16 amino acids. The CDR3 loop reads CAISAEAGGSYNEQFF. As DNA, the CDR3 is TGTGCCATCAGTGCAGAAGCGGGGGGCAGTTACAATGAGCAGTTCTTC.

This chain connects TRBV23-1 to TRBJ1-2; TRBD1 matches at 10 bases. TRBV23-1 is given ORF status, its function remaining uncertain. There are 14 residues in the CDR3. Trimming removed 6 bases from V and 7 bases from J; junction bases left unmatched: 8. Here the CDR3 reads CASSHRGQGFGYTF. Here the CDR3 DNA reads TGCGCCAGCAGCCACCGGGGACAGGGGTTTGGCTACACCTTC.

This sequence joins TRBV11-3 and TRBJ1-5, with a weak D call TRBD1 (5 bases). Germline V CDR1 and CDR2: SGHNT, YENEEA. V lost 5 bases, J lost 7 bases, and 15 bases lay in between. There are 14 residues in the CDR3. CDR3 coding DNA: TGTGCCAGCAGCGTTTCAGGGTGGGGGCAGCCCCAGCATTTT. Amino acid sequence: CASSVSGWGQPQHF.

The chain uses TRBV19 and TRBJ1-1; D is unresolved. The germline gives CDR1 LNHDA, CDR2 SQIVND (reference sequence). Trimming took 11 bases from V and 0 from J, leaving 13 bases between them. The CDR3 extends over 13 amino acids. The chain's CDR3 is CAVSTGMNTEAFF. CDR3 DNA: TGTGCCGTTTCAACGGGGATGAACACTGAAGCTTTCTTT.

This clone was seen once. This sequence joins TRBV30 and TRBJ1-3; unclear D gene. The CDR3 contains 14 residues. CDR1 and CDR2 (germline): GTSNPN, SVGIG (reference sequence). The V and J ends lost 7 bases and 0 bases respectively, with 13 bases between them. The CDR3 region has the DNA TGTGCCTCAACCCCTCTTGCCTCTGGAAACACCATATATTTT. Protein: CASTPLASGNTIYF.

This clone is a singleton in its sample. This sequence joins TRBV7-7 and TRBJ2-3, with D maybe TRBD1 (6 bases). The CDR3 has 14 residues. V shed 2 bases and J shed 0 bases, with 6 bases lying between them. Looked up from germline, CDR1 is SSHAT and CDR2 is FNYEAQ (reference sequence). CDR3 sequence reads: CASSLQGSTDTQYF. CDR3 in DNA: TGTGCCAGCAGCTTACAGGGGAGCACAGATACGCAGTATTTT.

This clone was recorded only once. The rearrangement joins TRBV10-2 to TRBJ2-5; tentatively, D is TRBD2 (5 bases). V was clipped by 8 bases and J by 5 bases, with 15 bases between them. Per germline, CDR1 WSHSY and CDR2 SAAADI. The CDR3 consists of 13 residues. DNA of the CDR3: TGCGCCAGCGCTGAGGGTCGAAGGGAGACCCAGTACTTC. Protein: CASAEGRRETQYF.